This paragraph covers one T cell receptor (beta chain) sequence. Antigen unknown. This specimen belongs to a study of cytomegalovirus exposure and HLA in healthy donors. The CDR3 runs 15 residues. From germline, CDR1 is MNHNS and CDR2 SASEGT. V was pared by 0 bases and J by 8 bases, with 14 bases between. PCR used 60 Vbeta primers and 13 Jbeta primers. Profiled with immunoSEQ multiplex PCR; TCRdb holds only in-frame clones, not every one. The sample contains 150,000 to 200,000 clones, 77% of which appear only once. Whole-study findings and limits: The authors later found HLA-associated TCR beta chains more clonally expanded than equally common others. Later analysis identified a missense DCLRE1C variant that was linked to TCR beta V- and J-gene trimming. What TCR beta sequences reportedly achieved was accurate prediction of HLA-A and HLA-B alleles in most subjects.

The rearrangement links TRBV6-1 to TRBJ2-1, with D perhaps matching TRBD1 (5 bases). The receptor was derived from a man in his forties or fifties in good health and CMV-seropositive. The sequenced sample was PBMCs. The CDR3 here is CASSEAPRASDEQFF. The CDR3 nucleotides are TGTGCCAGCAGTGAAGCCCCCAGGGCATCGGATGAGCAGTTCTTC.